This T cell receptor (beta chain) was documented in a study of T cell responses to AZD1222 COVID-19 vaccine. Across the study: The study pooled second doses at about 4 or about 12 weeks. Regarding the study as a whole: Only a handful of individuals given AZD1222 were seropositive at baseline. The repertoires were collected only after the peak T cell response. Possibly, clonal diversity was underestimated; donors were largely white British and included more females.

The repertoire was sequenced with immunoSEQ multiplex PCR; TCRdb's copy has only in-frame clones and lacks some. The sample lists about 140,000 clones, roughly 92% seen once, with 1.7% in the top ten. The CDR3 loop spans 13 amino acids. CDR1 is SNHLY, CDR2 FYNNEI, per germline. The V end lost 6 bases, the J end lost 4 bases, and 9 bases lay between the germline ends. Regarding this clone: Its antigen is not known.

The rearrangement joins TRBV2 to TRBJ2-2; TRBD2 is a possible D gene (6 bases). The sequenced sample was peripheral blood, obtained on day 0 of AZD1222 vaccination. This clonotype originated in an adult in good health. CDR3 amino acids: CASRGRSTGELFF. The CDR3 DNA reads TGTGCCAGCAGGGGGAGGAGCACCGGGGAGCTGTTTTTT.